This T cell receptor (beta chain) was recovered during a study of PD-L1 blockade in urothelial cancer. The table came from immunoSEQ multiplex PCR; TCRdb's copy has only in-frame clones and leaves some out. The sample includes about 84,000 clones, around 76% seen only once; the top ten take 9.5%. Here the sequenced sample was PBMCs, taken around atezolizumab (anti-PD-L1) treatment. This clonotype originated in an older man with urothelial cancer.

The CDR3, as DNA: TGTGCCAGCAGCTTAGCGGCGGGGGGGCCCAATGAGCAGTTCTTC. This gives the protein CASSLAAGGPNEQFF. The gene calls are TRBV7-8 and TRBJ2-1; 9 bases align to TRBD2. CDR1 SGHVS and CDR2 FQNEAQ come from the germline V gene. This CDR3 has 15 residues. J was trimmed by 6 bases and V by 0 bases; bases with no gene match: 3.